Shown below are 18 T cell receptor beta chains from a single sample sequenced in a study of T cell changes during pregnancy in multiple sclerosis. Assay used: immunoSEQ multiplex PCR; TCRdb lists only in-frame clones, some missing. Of around 77,000 clones listed, about 92% were seen once; the top ten hold 1% to 1.5%. The sample was peripheral blood, taken in the third trimester of pregnancy. These TCRs come from a female donor with multiple sclerosis, enrolled in a pregnancy study.

The rearrangement links TRBV19 to TRBJ1-1; D might be TRBD1 (5 bases). V lost 7 bases to trimming and J lost 3 bases, with 12 bases between them. Germline V gene sequence: CDR1 LNHDA, CDR2 SQIVND (reference sequence). This CDR3 has 13 amino acids. In DNA, the CDR3 is TGTGCCAGTAAAAGGGGCCTGGACACTGAAGCTTTCTTT. Translating it yields CASKRGLDTEAFF.

To note about this clone: A read error may produce the germline difference seen at one junction end. The V gene is TRBV5-6, the J gene TRBJ1-1; D perhaps matches TRBD1 (5 bases). Per the germline V gene, CDR1 is SGHDT and CDR2 is YYEEEE. The CDR3 has 12 residues. The CDR3 spells CASSLGSSGITF. CDR3 DNA sequence: TGTGCCAGCAGCTTGGGCTCATCAGGGATTACCTTT. The entire variable domain, with the rest obtained from reference TRBV5-6 and TRBJ1-1, is as follows: DAGVTQSPTHLIKTRGQQVTLRCSPKSGHDTVSWYQQALGQGPQFIFQYYEEEERQRGNFPDRFSGHQFPNYSSELNVNALLLGDSALYLCASSLGSSGITFGQGTRLTVV.

This chain links TRBV7-2 with TRBJ2-5, with D perhaps matching TRBD2 (5 bases). The germline gives CDR1 SGHTA, CDR2 FQGNSA. CDR3 length: 14 amino acids. V lost 1 base, J lost 4 bases, and 10 bases lay in between. CDR3 sequence reads: CASSLGGFSETQYF. For the CDR3, the DNA is TGTGCCAGCAGCTTAGGCGGGTTCTCAGAGACCCAGTACTTC.

The chain couples TRBV30 to TRBJ2-5, with TRBD2 identical over 8 bases. Per the germline V gene, CDR1 is GTSNPN and CDR2 is SVGIG (reference sequence). The CDR3 loop spans 15 amino acids. The junction had 8 bases not matched to a gene; V was cut back by 3 bases and J by 2 bases. CDR3 residues: CAWRWEREYQETQYF. CDR3 coding DNA: TGTGCCTGGAGATGGGAGCGGGAGTATCAAGAGACCCAGTACTTC.

The chain employs TRBV5-1 and TRBJ2-5, with 10 bases lining up with TRBD2. V shed 5 bases, J shed 2 bases, and the junction held 9 bases outside the gene matches. Germline-derived CDR1 and CDR2 are SGHRS and YFSETQ. The CDR3 contains 16 residues. CDR3 nucleotides: TGCGCCAGCAGTCTGGAACTAGCGGGAAAACAAGAGACCCAGTACTTC. Its translation is CASSLELAGKQETQYF.

V is TRBV5-4 and J is TRBJ2-5, with 14 nucleotides matching TRBD2. From germline, CDR1 is SGHNT and CDR2 YYREEE (reference sequence). The J segment lost 2 bases and the V segment lost 4 bases, leaving 7 bases of the junction unmatched. The CDR3 length is 17 residues. The CDR3 nucleotides are TGTGCCAGCAGCCCGGGGACTAGCGGGAGAAAACAAGAGACCCAGTACTTC. Translation gives CASSPGTSGRKQETQYF.

This clone was recorded only once. The rearrangement links TRBV7-3 to TRBJ2-6; TRBD2 matches 7 bases. The CDR3 totals 15 residues. V shed 2 bases, J shed 4 bases, and the junction held 2 bases outside the gene matches. Germline-derived CDR1 and CDR2 are SGHTA and FQGTGA. The CDR3 region is CASSLSGGGANVLTF. The CDR3 region has the DNA TGTGCCAGCAGCTTATCGGGGGGAGGGGCCAACGTCCTGACTTTC. Drawing the rest from reference TRBV7-3 and TRBJ2-6, the complete variable domain is GAGVSQTPSNKVTEKGKYVELRCDPISGHTALYWYRQSLGQGPEFLIYFQGTGAADDSGLPNDRFFAVRPEGSVSTLKIQRTERGDSAVYLCASSLSGGGANVLTFGAGSRLTVL.

This clone was found once. V usage is TRBV19 and J usage is TRBJ1-2; D is undetermined. Between the trimmed V and J ends, which lost 8 bases and 2 bases, there was a span of 18 bases. CDR1 LNHDA and CDR2 SQIVND come from the germline V gene (reference sequence). The CDR3 is 15 residues long. CDR3 protein: CASHPSRQANYGYTF. The CDR3 DNA is TGTGCCAGTCACCCTTCACGGCAGGCCAACTATGGCTACACCTTC. Combining the CDR3 with reference TRBV19 and TRBJ1-2 gives the whole variable domain DGGITQSPKYLFRKEGQNVTLSCEQNLNHDAMYWYRQDPGQGLRLIYYSQIVNDFQKGDIAEGYSVSREKKESFPLTVTSAQKNPTAFYLCASHPSRQANYGYTFGSGTRLTVV.

The rearrangement uses TRBV28 and TRBJ1-1; D gene ambiguous. The V gene's germline CDR1 is MDHEN and CDR2 SYDVKM. This CDR3 has 14 amino acids. Trimming left V 1 base short and J 3 bases short, with 9 bases between. CDR3 nucleotide sequence: TGTGCCAGCAGTTTATTCACAGAAGACACTGAAGCTTTCTTT. Protein product: CASSLFTEDTEAFF.

The chain employs TRBV10-2 and TRBJ1-1; TRBD1 agrees at 7 bases. The CDR3 is 15 amino acids. The V gene's germline CDR1 is WSHSY and CDR2 SAAADI. Losses at the gene ends were 3 bases for V and 1 base for J; bases not matched to a gene: 5. CDR3 nucleotide sequence: TGCGCCAGCAGTGATTGGGGGACAGAGAACACTGAAGCTTTCTTT. Its protein product is CASSDWGTENTEAFF.

The chain carries TRBV27 and TRBJ1-2; the D gene is possibly TRBD1 (6 bases). Germline V gene data show CDR1 as MNHEY and CDR2 as SMNVEV (reference sequence). The CDR3 has 13 amino acids. This CDR3 reads CVCRGTSNYGYTF. The CDR3 bases are TGTGTCTGCAGGGGCACATCTAACTATGGCTACACCTTC.

The chain combines TRBV28 with TRBJ1-1; possible D gene TRBD1, 6 bases. V lost 5 bases and J 0 bases, leaving 10 bases between the germline ends. The germline V gene has CDR1 MDHEN and CDR2 SYDVKM. This CDR3 is 14 amino acids long. CDR3 region: CASSRQDLNTEAFF. CDR3 nucleotide sequence: TGTGCCAGCAGTAGACAGGACTTGAACACTGAAGCTTTCTTT.

This rearrangement joins TRBV28 to TRBJ2-2; D possibly corresponds to TRBD2 (7 bases). The CDR3 length is 18 residues. Germline CDR1 is MDHEN and CDR2 is SYDVKM. Between the trimmed V and J ends, which lost 5 bases and 3 bases, there was a span of 22 bases. CDR3 protein: CASSRGRGARADTGELFF. In DNA form, the CDR3 reads TGTGCCAGCAGTCGGGGGAGGGGGGCCAGGGCTGACACCGGGGAGCTGTTTTTT.

The chain uses TRBV27 and TRBJ1-1, with D hard to call. Germline V gives CDR1 MNHEY, CDR2 SMNVEV (reference sequence). CDR3 length equals 13 residues. Trimming took 5 bases from V and 0 from J, leaving 7 bases between them. The CDR3 is CASSIFLNTEAFF. In nucleotides, the CDR3 is TGTGCCAGCAGTATTTTCTTGAACACTGAAGCTTTCTTT.

The chain carries TRBV5-4 and TRBJ1-2; 7 nucleotides match TRBD1. CDR1 is SGHNT, CDR2 YYREEE, per germline (reference sequence). The V gene end was trimmed by 3 bases and the J gene end by 2 bases; junction bases not matched to a gene: 1. This CDR3 is 13 amino acids long. The CDR3 spells CASSSGQNYGYTF. The CDR3 DNA is TGTGCCAGCAGCTCGGGACAGAACTATGGCTACACCTTC.

A note on this clone: Other DNA sequences in the same sample also yield this CDR3. The chain recombines TRBV6-1 with TRBJ2-5; TRBD2 matches at 12 bases. Trimming cost V 2 bases and J 5 bases; bases outside gene matches: 3. Germline V gene data show CDR1 as MNHNS and CDR2 as SASEGT. The CDR3 loop spans 15 amino acids. CDR3: CASSELAGGPETQYF. CDR3 nucleotide sequence: TGTGCCAGCAGTGAACTAGCGGGAGGGCCGGAGACCCAGTACTTC.

In this sample, this clone turned up once. V is TRBV30 and J is TRBJ2-3; TRBD1 matches at 7 bases. The J segment lost 2 bases and the V segment lost 7 bases, leaving 15 bases of the junction unmatched. Germline-derived CDR1 and CDR2 are GTSNPN and SVGIG (reference sequence). The CDR3 loop spans 16 amino acids. The CDR3, as DNA: TGTGCCTCCTTCGAGCAGGGGGATGCCTACACAGATACGCAGTATTTT. Amino acid sequence: CASFEQGDAYTDTQYF.

The chain combines TRBV28 with TRBJ2-1, with D possibly being TRBD2 (6 bases). The germline V gene encodes CDR1 MDHEN and CDR2 SYDVKM. The CDR3 covers 19 residues. V was cut by 7 bases and J by 4 bases, with 29 bases left in between. Written as DNA, the CDR3 is TGTGCCAGCAACTTTTCTCTCCGGGAGTCAGCGGTTACATACAATGAGCAGTTCTTC. This codes for CASNFSLRESAVTYNEQFF.